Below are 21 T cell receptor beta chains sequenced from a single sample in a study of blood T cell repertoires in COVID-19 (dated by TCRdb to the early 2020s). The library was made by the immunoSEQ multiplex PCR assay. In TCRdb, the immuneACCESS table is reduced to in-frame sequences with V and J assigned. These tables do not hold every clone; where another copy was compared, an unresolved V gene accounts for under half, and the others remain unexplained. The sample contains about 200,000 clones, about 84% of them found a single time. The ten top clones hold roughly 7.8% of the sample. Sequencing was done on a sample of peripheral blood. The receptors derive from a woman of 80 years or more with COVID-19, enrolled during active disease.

CDR3 nucleotides: TGTGCCAGCAGCCCTTACCAGGGGAGCTCCTACAATGAGCAGTTCTTC. Residues: CASSPYQGSSYNEQFF. V usage is TRBV3-1 (or the pseudogene TRBV3-2) and J usage is TRBJ2-1; D is perhaps TRBD1 (6 bases). There are 16 residues in the CDR3. The germline CDR1 and CDR2 sequences are LGHDT and YNNKEL (reference sequence). V lost 4 bases and J 0 bases, leaving 13 bases between the germline ends.

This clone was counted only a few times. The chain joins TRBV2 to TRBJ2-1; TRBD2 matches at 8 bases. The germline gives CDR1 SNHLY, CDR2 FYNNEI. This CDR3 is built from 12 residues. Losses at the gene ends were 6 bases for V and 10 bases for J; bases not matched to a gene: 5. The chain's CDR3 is CASSLIAGEQFF. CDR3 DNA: TGTGCCAGCAGCCTCATAGCGGGAGAGCAGTTCTTC.

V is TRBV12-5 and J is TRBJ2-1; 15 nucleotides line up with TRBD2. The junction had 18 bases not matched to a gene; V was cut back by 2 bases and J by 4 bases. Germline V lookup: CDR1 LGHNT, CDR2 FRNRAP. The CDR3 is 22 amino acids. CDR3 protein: CASGLYLWGLAGGRRGYNEQFF. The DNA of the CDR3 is TGTGCTAGTGGTTTGTATCTTTGGGGACTAGCGGGGGGCCGGAGGGGTTACAATGAGCAGTTCTTC.

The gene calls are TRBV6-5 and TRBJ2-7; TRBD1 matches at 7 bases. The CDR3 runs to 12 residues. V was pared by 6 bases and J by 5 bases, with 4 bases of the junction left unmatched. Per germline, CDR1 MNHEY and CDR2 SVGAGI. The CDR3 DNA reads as TGTGCCAGCAGGCTGACAGGGAACGAGCAGTACTTC. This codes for CASRLTGNEQYF.

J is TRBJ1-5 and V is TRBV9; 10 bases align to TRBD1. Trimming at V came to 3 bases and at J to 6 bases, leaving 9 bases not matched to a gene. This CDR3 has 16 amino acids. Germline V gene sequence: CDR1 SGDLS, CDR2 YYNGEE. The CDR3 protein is CASSAGQGGVSQPQHF. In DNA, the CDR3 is TGTGCCAGCAGCGCCGGACAGGGGGGGGTAAGTCAGCCCCAGCATTTT.

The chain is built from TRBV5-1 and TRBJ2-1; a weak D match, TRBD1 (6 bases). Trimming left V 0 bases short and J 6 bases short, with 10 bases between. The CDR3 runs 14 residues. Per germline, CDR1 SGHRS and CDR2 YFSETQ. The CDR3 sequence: CASSLVAGVNEQFF. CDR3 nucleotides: TGCGCCAGCAGCTTGGTCGCAGGGGTCAATGAGCAGTTCTTC. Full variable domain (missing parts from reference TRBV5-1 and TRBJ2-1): KAGVTQTPRYLIKTRGQQVTLSCSPISGHRSVSWYQQTPGQGLQFLFEYFSETQRNKGNFPGRFSGRQFSNSRSEMNVSTLELGDSALYLCASSLVAGVNEQFFGPGTRLTVL.

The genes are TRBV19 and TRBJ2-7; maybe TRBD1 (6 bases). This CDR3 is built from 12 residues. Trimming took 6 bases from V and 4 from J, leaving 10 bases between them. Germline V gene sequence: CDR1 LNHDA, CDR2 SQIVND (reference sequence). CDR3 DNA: TGTGCCAGTAGAGACAGGAGTTACGAGCAGTACTTC. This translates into CASRDRSYEQYF. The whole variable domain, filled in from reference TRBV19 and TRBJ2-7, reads DGGITQSPKYLFRKEGQNVTLSCEQNLNHDAMYWYRQDPGQGLRLIYYSQIVNDFQKGDIAEGYSVSREKKESFPLTVTSAQKNPTAFYLCASRDRSYEQYFGPGTRLTVT.

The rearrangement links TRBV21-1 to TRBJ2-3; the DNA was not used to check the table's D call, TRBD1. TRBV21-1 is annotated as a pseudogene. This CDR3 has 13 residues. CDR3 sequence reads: CAGTGSSTDTQYF. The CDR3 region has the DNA TGTGCCGGGACAGGATCTAGCACAGATACGCAGTATTTT.

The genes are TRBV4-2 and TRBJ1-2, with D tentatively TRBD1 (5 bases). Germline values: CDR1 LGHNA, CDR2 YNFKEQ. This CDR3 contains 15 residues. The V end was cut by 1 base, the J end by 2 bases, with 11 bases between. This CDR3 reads CASSQAQGVNYGYTF. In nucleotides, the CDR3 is TGTGCCAGCAGCCAAGCCCAGGGTGTGAACTATGGCTACACCTTC.

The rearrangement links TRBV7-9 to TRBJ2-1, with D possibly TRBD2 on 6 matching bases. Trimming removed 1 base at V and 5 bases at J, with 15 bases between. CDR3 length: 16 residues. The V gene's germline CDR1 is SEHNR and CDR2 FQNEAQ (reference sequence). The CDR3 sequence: CASSLGGVRTNNEQFF. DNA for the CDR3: TGTGCCAGCAGCTTAGGGGGGGTGCGGACAAACAATGAGCAGTTCTTC.

In DNA form, the CDR3 reads TGTGCCAGTAGTCCTTTAGCCGGGACACCGAACACCGGGGAGCTGTTTTTT. Translated, it gives CASSPLAGTPNTGELFF. The chain is built from TRBV19 and TRBJ2-2, with D maybe TRBD1 (6 bases). This CDR3 region has 17 residues. Germline CDR1 is LNHDA and CDR2 is SQIVND (reference sequence). V lost 5 bases to trimming and J lost 0 bases, with 16 bases between them.

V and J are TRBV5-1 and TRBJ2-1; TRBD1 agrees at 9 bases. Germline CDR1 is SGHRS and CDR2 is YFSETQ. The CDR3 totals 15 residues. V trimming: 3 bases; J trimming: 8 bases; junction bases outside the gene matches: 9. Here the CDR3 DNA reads TGCGCCAGCAGCTCGACTGGGACAGGGCTCCATGAGCAGTTCTTC. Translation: CASSSTGTGLHEQFF.

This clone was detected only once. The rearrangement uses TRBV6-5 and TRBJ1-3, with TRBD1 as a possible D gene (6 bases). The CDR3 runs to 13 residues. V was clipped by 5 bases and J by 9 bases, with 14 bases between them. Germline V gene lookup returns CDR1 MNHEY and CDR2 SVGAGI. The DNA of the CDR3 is TGTGCCAGCAGTCCCTCGGACAGCGGCACCATATATTTT. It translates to CASSPSDSGTIYF.

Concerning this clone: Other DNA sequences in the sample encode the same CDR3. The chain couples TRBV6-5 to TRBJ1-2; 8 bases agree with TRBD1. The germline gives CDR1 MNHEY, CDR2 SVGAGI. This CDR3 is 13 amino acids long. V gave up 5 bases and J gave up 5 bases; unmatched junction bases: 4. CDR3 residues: CASSPRQGYGYTF. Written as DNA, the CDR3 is TGTGCCAGCAGTCCACGACAGGGGTATGGCTACACCTTC.

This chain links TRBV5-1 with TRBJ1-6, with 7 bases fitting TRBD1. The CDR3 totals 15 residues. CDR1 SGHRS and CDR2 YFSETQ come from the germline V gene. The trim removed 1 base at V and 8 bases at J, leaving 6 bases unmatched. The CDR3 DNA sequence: TGCGCCAGCAGCTTGAGGGGGCCTGACGATTCACCCCTCCACTTT. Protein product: CASSLRGPDDSPLHF.

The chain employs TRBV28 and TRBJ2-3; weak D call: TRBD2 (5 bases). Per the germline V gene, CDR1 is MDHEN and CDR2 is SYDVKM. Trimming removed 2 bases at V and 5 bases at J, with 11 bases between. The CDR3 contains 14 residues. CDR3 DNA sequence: TGTGCCAGCAGTTTACAGACTATGAGAGATACGCAGTATTTT. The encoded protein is CASSLQTMRDTQYF.

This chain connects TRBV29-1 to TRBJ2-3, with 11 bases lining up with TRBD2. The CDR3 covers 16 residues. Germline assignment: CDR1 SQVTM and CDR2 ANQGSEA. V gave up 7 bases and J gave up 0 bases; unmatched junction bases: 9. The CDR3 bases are TGCAGCGGGGAGGGACTAGCGGCGTCTAGCACAGATACGCAGTATTTT. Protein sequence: CSGEGLAASSTDTQYF.

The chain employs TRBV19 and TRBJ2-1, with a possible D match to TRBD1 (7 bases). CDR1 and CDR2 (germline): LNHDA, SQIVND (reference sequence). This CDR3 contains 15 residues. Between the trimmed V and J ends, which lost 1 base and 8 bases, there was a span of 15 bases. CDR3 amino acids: CASSIGTPGGHEQFF. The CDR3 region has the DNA TGTGCCAGTAGTATAGGGACTCCAGGGGGGCATGAGCAGTTCTTC.

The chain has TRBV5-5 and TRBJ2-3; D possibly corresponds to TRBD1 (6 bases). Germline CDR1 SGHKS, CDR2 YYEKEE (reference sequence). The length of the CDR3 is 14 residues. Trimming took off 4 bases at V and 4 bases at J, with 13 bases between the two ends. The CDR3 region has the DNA TGTGCCAGCAGCCTTAGGGGGTGGGCAGATACGCAGTATTTT. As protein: CASSLRGWADTQYF.

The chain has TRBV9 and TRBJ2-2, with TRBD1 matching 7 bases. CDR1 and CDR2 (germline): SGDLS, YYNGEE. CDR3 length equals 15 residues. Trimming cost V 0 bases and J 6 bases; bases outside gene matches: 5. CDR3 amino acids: CASSVVSGGSGELFF. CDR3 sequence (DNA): TGTGCCAGCAGCGTAGTTTCAGGGGGTTCCGGGGAGCTGTTTTTT.

In DNA, the CDR3 is TGTGCCAGCAGAAGGGACAGTGATAATTCACCCCTCCACTTT. It codes for CASRRDSDNSPLHF. The chain joins TRBV25-1 to TRBJ1-6; 7 bases fit TRBD1. The CDR3 is 14 amino acids. Germline loops: CDR1 MGHDK, CDR2 SYGVNS. V lost 6 bases, J lost 5 bases, and 4 bases stayed unmatched.